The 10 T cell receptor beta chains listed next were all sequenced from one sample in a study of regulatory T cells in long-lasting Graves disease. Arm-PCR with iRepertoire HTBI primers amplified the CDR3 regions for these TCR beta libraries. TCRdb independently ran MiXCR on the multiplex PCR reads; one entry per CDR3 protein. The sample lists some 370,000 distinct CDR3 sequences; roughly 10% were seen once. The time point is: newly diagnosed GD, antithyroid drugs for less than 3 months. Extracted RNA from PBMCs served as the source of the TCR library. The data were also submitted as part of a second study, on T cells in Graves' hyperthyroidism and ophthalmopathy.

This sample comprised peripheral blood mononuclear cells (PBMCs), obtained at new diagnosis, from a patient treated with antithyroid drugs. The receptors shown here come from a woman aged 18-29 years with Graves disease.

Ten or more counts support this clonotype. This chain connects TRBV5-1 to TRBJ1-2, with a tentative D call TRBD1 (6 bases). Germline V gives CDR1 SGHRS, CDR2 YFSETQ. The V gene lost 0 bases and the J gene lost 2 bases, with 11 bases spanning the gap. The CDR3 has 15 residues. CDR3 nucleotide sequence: TGCGCCAGCAGCTTGGATGGCAGGGGAAACTATGGCTACACCTTC. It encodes CASSLDGRGNYGYTF.

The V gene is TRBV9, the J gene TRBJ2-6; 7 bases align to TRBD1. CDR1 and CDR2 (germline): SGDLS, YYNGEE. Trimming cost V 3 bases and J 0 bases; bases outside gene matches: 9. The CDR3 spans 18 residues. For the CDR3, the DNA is TGTGCCAGCAGCGAGCACCGGGACAGTAACTCTGGGGCCAACGTCCTGACTTTC. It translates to CASSEHRDSNSGANVLTF. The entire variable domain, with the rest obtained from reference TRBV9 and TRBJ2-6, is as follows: DSGVTQTPKHLITATGQRVTLRCSPRSGDLSVYWYQQSLDQGLQFLIQYYNGEERAKGNILERFSAQQFPDLHSELNLSSLELGDSALYFCASSEHRDSNSGANVLTFGAGSRLTVL.

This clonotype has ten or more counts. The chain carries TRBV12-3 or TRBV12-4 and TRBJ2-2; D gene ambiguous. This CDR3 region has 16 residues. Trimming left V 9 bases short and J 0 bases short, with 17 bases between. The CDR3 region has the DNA TGTGCCAGTCCCCGGTCGGTGATCGCGAACACCGGGGAGCTGTTTTTT. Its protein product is CASPRSVIANTGELFF.

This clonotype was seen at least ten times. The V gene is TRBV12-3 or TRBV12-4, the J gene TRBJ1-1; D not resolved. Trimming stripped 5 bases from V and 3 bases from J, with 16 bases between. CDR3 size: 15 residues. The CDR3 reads CASSTFGEKDTEAFF. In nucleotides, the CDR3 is TGTGCCAGCAGTACCTTCGGGGAGAAGGACACTGAAGCTTTCTTT.

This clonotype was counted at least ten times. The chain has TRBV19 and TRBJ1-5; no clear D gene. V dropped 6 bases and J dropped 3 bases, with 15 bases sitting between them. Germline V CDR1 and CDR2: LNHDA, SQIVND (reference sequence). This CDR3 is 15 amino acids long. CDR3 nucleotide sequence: TGTGCCAGTAGAGGCGGGATAGCGTTCAATCAGCCCCAGCATTTT. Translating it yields CASRGGIAFNQPQHF.

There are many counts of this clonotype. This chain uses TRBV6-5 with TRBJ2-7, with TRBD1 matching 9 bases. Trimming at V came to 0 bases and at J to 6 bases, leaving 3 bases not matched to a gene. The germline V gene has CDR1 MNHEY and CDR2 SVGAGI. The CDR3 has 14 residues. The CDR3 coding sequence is TGTGCCAGCAGTTACTCGAACAGGGGGCGCGAGCAGTACGTC. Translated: CASSYSNRGREQYV.

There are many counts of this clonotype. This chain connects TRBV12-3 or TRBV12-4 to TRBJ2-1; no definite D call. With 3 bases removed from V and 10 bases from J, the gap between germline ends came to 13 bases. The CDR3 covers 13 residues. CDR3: CASSLDLLPEQFF. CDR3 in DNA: TGTGCCAGCAGTTTGGATCTCCTCCCCGAGCAGTTCTTC.

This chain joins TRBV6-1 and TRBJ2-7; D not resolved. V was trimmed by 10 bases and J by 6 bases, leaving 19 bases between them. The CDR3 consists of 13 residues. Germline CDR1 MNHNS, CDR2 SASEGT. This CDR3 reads CAIQGRLGGEQYV. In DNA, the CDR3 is TGTGCCATCCAAGGACGTCTAGGCGGCGAGCAGTACGTC.

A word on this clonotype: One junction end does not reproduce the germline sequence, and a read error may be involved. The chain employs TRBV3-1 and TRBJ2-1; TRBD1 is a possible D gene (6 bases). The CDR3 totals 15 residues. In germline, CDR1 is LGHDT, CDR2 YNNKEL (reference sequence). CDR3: CSSSQQDRGVDEQFF. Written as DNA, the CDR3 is TGTTCCAGCAGCCAACAGGACAGAGGGGTAGATGAGCAGTTCTTC.

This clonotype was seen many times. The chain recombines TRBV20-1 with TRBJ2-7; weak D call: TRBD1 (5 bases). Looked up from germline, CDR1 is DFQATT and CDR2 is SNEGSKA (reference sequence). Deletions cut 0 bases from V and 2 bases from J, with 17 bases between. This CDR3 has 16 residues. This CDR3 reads CSARDFLSRGPYEQYF. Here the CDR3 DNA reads TGCAGTGCTAGAGATTTCCTTTCAAGGGGCCCCTACGAGCAGTACTTC.